This T cell receptor beta chain was profiled in a study of radiotherapy plus CTLA-4 blockade in lung cancer. In the study overall: Objective responses were seen in more than 15% of patients, disease control in approximately 30%. Study observations and caveats: Dynamics of early blood T cell clones, together with interferon-beta, were reportedly the best predictors of response. After radiotherapy and ipilimumab, tumor-derived clones expanded in peripheral blood.

Only in-frame clones appear in the TCRdb table, and some are missing; sequencing was by immunoSEQ multiplex PCR. The data hold 85,000 to 100,000 clones, with 72% observed a single time. Those with chemo-refractory metastatic non-small-cell lung cancer were treated with focal radiation combined with CTLA-4 blockade using ipilimumab. With respect to this clone: What it recognizes is unknown.

Trimming pared 0 bases from V and 0 bases from J, leaving 15 bases between. The CDR3 extends over 18 amino acids. Germline V gives CDR1 ENHRY, CDR2 SYGVKD. The sequence derives from a human donor with non-small cell lung cancer that progressed on radiotherapy plus ipilimumab. The chain couples TRBV10-3 to TRBJ1-3; D may be TRBD1 (6 bases). The sequencing here drew on peripheral blood, taken from a patient treated with radiotherapy plus ipilimumab. The CDR3 nucleotides are TGTGCCATCAGTGAGTCGAAGGGACAACTCCTCTCTGGAAACACCATATATTTT. It is translated as CAISESKGQLLSGNTIYF.